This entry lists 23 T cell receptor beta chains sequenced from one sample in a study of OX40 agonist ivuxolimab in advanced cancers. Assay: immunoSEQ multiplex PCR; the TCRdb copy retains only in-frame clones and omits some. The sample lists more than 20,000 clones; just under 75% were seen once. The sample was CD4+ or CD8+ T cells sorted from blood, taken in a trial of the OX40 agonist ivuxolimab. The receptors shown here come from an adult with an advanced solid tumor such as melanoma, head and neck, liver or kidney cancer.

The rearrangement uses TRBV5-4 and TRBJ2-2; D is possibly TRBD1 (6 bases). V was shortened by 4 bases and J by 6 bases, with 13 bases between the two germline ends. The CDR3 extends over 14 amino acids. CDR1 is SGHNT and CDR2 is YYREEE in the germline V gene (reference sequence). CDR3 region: CASSDGTLPGELFF. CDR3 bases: TGTGCCAGCAGCGACGGGACACTCCCCGGGGAGCTGTTTTTT.

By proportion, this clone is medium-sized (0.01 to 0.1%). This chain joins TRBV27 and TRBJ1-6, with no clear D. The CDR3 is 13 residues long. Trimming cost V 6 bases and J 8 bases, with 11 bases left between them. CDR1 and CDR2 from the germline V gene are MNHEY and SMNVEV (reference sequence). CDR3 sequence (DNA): TGTGCCAGCAGCCTATACAGCCATTCACCCCTCCACTTT. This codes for CASSLYSHSPLHF.

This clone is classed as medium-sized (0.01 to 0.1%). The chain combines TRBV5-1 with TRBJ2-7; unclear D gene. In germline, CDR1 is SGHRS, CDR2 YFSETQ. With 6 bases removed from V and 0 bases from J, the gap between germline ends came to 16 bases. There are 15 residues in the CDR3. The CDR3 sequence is CASTIDTRSSYEQYF. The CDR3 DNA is TGCGCCAGCACCATAGACACCAGGAGCTCCTACGAGCAGTACTTC.

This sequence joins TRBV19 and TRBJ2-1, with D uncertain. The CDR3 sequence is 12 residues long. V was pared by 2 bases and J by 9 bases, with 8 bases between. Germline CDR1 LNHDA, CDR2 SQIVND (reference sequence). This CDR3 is CASSIIGSEQFF. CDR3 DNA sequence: TGTGCCAGTAGTATAATCGGTAGTGAGCAGTTCTTC.

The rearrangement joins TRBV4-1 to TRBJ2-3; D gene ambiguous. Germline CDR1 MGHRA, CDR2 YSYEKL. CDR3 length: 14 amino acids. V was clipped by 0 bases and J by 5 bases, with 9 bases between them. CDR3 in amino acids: CASSQEVVGDTQYF. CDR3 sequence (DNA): TGCGCCAGCAGCCAAGAAGTGGTGGGAGATACGCAGTATTTT.

This CDR3 is CASSLAGQVGNQPQHF. CDR3 DNA: TGCGCCAGCAGCTTGGCAGGCCAAGTGGGCAATCAGCCCCAGCATTTT. The chain carries TRBV5-1 and TRBJ1-5; no firm D call. CDR1 and CDR2 from the germline V gene are SGHRS and YFSETQ. This CDR3 comprises 16 residues. Trimming took 0 bases from V and 2 from J, leaving 12 bases between them.

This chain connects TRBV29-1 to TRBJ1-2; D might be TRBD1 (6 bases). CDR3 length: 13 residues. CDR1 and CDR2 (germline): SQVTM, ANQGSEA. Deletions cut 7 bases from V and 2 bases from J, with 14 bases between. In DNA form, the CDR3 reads TGCAGCGCAAGAAAACAGGGCAACTATGGCTACACCTTC. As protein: CSARKQGNYGYTF.

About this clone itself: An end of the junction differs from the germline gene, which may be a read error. The DNA of the CDR3 is TGTGCCAGCAGCCTAGAAGGTGGGGGCTACGAGCAGTACTTC. It is translated as CASSLEGGGYEQYF. V is TRBV11-3 and J is TRBJ2-7; either TRBD1 or TRBD2 may fit D (5 bases each). CDR3 length: 14 residues. Per the germline V gene, CDR1 is SGHNT and CDR2 is YENEEA.

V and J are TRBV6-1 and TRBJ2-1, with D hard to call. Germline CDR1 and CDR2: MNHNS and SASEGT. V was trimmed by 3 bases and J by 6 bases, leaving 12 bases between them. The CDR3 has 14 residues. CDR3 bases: TGTGCCAGCAGTGAGGACCGTCGAATCAATGAGCAGTTCTTC. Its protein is CASSEDRRINEQFF.

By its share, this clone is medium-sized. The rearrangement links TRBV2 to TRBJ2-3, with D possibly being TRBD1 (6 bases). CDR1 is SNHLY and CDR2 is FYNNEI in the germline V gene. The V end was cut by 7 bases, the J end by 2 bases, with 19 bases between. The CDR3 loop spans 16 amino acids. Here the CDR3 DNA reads TGTGCCAGCACAGAATCCCAGGGGCTTGACACAGATACGCAGTATTTT. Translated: CASTESQGLDTDTQYF. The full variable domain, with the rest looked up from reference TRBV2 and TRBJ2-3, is EPEVTQTPSHQVTQMGQEVILRCVPISNHLYFYWYRQILGQKVEFLVSFYNNEISEKSEIFDDQFSVERPDGSNFTLKIRSTKLEDSAMYFCASTESQGLDTDTQYFGPGTRLTVL.

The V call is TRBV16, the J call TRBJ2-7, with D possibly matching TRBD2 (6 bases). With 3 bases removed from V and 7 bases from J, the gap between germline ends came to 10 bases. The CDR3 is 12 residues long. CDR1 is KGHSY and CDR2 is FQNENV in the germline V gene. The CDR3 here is CASSQRGLEQYF. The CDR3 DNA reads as TGTGCCAGCAGCCAGAGAGGACTAGAGCAGTACTTC.

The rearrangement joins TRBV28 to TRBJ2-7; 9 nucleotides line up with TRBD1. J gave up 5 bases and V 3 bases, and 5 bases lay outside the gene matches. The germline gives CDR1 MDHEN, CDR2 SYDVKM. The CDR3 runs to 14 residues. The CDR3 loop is CASSFRTGANEQYF. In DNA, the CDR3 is TGTGCCAGCAGTTTTAGGACAGGGGCGAACGAGCAGTACTTC.

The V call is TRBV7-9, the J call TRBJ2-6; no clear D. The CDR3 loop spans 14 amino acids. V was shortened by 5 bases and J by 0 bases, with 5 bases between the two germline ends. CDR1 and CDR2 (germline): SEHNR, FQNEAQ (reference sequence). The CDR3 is CASSVVSGANVLTF. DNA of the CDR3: TGTGCCAGCAGCGTAGTCTCTGGGGCCAACGTCCTGACTTTC. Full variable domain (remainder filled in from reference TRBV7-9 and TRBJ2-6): DTGVSQNPRHKITKRGQNVTFRCDPISEHNRLYWYRQTLGQGPEFLTYFQNEAQLEKSRLLSDRFSAERPKGSFSTLEIQRTEQGDSAMYLCASSVVSGANVLTFGAGSRLTVL.

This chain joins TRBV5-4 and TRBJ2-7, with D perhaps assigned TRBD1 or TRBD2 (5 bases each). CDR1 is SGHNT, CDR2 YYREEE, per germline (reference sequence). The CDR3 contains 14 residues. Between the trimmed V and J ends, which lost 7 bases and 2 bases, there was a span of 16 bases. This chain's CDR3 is CASAPGPTAYEQYF. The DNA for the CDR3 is TGTGCCAGCGCCCCGGGACCCACGGCCTACGAGCAGTACTTC. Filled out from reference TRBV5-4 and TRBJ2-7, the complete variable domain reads ETGVTQSPTHLIKTRGQQVTLRCSSQSGHNTVSWYQQALGQGPQFIFQYYREEENGRGNFPPRFSGLQFPNYSSELNVNALELDDSALYLCASAPGPTAYEQYFGPGTRLTVT.

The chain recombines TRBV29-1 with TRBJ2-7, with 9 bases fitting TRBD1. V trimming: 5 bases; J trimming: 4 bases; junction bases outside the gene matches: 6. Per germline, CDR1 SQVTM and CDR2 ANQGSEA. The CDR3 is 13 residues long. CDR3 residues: CSVRTGELYEQYF. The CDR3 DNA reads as TGCAGCGTTCGGACAGGGGAACTGTACGAGCAGTACTTC.

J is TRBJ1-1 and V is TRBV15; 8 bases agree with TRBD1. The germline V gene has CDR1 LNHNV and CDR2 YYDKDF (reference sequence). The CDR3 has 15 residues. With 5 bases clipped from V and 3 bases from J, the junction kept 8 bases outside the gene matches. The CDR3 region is CATSENQGAHTEAFF. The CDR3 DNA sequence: TGTGCCACCAGCGAAAACCAGGGGGCGCACACTGAAGCTTTCTTT.

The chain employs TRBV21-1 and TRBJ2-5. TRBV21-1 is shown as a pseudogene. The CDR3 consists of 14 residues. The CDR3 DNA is TGTGCCAGCAGCAAAGGGAGGGGGCAAGAGACCCAGTACTTC. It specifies CASSKGRGQETQYF.

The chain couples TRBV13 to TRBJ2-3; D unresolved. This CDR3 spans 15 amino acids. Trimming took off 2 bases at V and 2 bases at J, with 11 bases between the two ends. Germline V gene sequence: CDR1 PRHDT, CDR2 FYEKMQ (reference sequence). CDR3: CASSLYRSITDTQYF. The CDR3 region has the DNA TGTGCCAGCAGCTTATATAGGTCGATCACAGATACGCAGTATTTT.

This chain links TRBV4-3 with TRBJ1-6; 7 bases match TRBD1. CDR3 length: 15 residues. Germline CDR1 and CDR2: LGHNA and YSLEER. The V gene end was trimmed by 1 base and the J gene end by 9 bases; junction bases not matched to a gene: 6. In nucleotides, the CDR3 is TGCGCCAGCAGCCAAGCAAGGGGGCTGATTTCACCCCTCCACTTT. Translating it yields CASSQARGLISPLHF.

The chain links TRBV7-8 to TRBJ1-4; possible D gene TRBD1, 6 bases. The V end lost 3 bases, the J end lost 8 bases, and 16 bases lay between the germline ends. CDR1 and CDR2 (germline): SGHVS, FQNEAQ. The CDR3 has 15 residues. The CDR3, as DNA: TGTGCCAGCAGCTTTGCTGACTCCCAGGGGGAAAAACTGTTTTTT. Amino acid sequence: CASSFADSQGEKLFF.

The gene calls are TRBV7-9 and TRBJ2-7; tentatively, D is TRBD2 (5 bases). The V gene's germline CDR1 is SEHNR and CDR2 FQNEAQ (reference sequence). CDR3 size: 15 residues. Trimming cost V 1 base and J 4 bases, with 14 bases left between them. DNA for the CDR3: TGTGCCAGCAGCTTAGGGCTAGCTGGGAGATACGAGCAGTACTTC. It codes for CASSLGLAGRYEQYF.

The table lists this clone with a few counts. CDR3 residues: CASSHMNTEAFF. DNA of the CDR3: TGTGCCAGCAGTCATATGAACACTGAAGCTTTCTTT. The chain links TRBV25-1 to TRBJ1-1; D is unresolved. Trimming shortened V by 5 bases and J by 0 bases, and 4 bases separated the two germline ends. Germline assignment: CDR1 MGHDK and CDR2 SYGVNS. This CDR3 spans 12 amino acids.

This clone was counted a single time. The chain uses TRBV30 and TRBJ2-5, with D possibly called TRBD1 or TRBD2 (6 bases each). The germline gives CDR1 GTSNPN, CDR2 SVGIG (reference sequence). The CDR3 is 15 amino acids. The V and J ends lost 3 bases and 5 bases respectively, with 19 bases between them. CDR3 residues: CAWRGWLQGRETQYF. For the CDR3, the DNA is TGTGCCTGGAGAGGGTGGTTGCAGGGGAGGGAGACCCAGTACTTC.